This entry lists 20 T cell receptor beta chains sequenced from one sample in a study of T cell responses to AZD1222 COVID-19 vaccine. The repertoire was sequenced with immunoSEQ multiplex PCR; TCRdb's copy has only in-frame clones and lacks some. Of fewer than 200,000 clones in the sample, 94% are singletons; the top ten hold roughly 1.7%. Sequenced here: peripheral blood, sampled 28 days after the second AZD1222 dose. All receptors derive from an adult who received the AZD1222 COVID-19 vaccine.

V usage is TRBV9 and J usage is TRBJ1-1; 8 bases fit TRBD1. The CDR3 runs 16 residues. The germline V gene encodes CDR1 SGDLS and CDR2 YYNGEE. With 0 bases clipped from V and 5 bases from J, the junction kept 9 bases outside the gene matches. The CDR3 reads CASSVEGQEGGTEAFF. The CDR3 DNA is TGTGCCAGCAGCGTAGAGGGACAGGAGGGTGGAACTGAAGCTTTCTTT.

The chain joins TRBV5-4 to TRBJ2-5, with D perhaps TRBD1 (5 bases). The CDR3 consists of 15 residues. Trimming shortened V by 0 bases and J by 5 bases, and 14 bases separated the two germline ends. The germline CDR1 and CDR2 sequences are SGHNT and YYREEE (reference sequence). This CDR3 reads CASSLEKGLGETQYF. CDR3 sequence (DNA): TGTGCCAGCAGCTTGGAAAAGGGGTTAGGGGAGACCCAGTACTTC.

The V call is TRBV6-2 or TRBV6-3, the J call TRBJ2-1; 10 bases align to TRBD1. Germline CDR1 and CDR2: MNHEY and SVGEGT. The CDR3 has 14 amino acids. The V and J ends lost 3 bases and 6 bases, in that order; junction bases with no gene match: 2. Here the CDR3 reads CASSYRTGGNEQFF. DNA of the CDR3: TGTGCCAGCAGTTATAGGACAGGGGGCAATGAGCAGTTCTTC.

CDR3 bases: TGTGCCAGCTCGCCGAACGGAGCTTCCGTCCTGACTTTC. Translating it yields CASSPNGASVLTF. J is TRBJ2-6 and V is TRBV3-1 (or the pseudogene TRBV3-2), with unresolved D. The CDR3 length is 13 residues. Germline-derived CDR1 and CDR2 are LGHDT and YNNKEL (reference sequence). V lost 8 bases and J lost 12, with 17 bases in between.

The table lists this clone with a count of one. The V and J genes are TRBV19 and TRBJ2-1, with D perhaps matching TRBD2 (5 bases). V dropped 4 bases and J dropped 1 base, with 11 bases sitting between them. Germline V CDR1 and CDR2: LNHDA, SQIVND (reference sequence). CDR3 length: 15 residues. CDR3 protein: CASSKSSLSYNEQFF. The CDR3 bases are TGTGCCAGTAGTAAGTCTAGCTTATCCTACAATGAGCAGTTCTTC.

The chain has TRBV29-1 and TRBJ1-2, with a possible D match to TRBD1 (5 bases). Trimming took 6 bases from V and 2 from J, leaving 16 bases between them. Germline CDR1 reads SQVTM; CDR2 reads ANQGSEA. The CDR3 covers 14 residues. The CDR3 loop is CSVPQRGLNYGYTF. The CDR3 DNA follows: TGCAGCGTACCTCAGAGGGGACTAAACTATGGCTACACCTTC.

This chain joins TRBV25-1 and TRBJ2-3; 7 nucleotides align to TRBD1. The CDR3 sequence is 18 residues long. J gave up 1 base and V 4 bases, and 14 bases lay outside the gene matches. Germline V gives CDR1 MGHDK, CDR2 SYGVNS. CDR3 region: CASSAEGQVVWGTDTQYF. The CDR3 nucleotides read TGTGCCAGCAGTGCGGAAGGACAGGTCGTTTGGGGCACAGATACGCAGTATTTT.

The chain combines TRBV28 with TRBJ2-7; 7 nucleotides line up with TRBD2. Germline values: CDR1 MDHEN, CDR2 SYDVKM. The CDR3 runs to 15 residues. The J segment lost 1 base and the V segment lost 7 bases, leaving 10 bases of the junction unmatched. The CDR3 sequence: CASTLGGSGSYEQYF. The CDR3, as DNA: TGTGCCAGCACCCTGGGCGGGAGTGGGTCCTACGAGCAGTACTTC.

With respect to this clone: At one boundary the junction diverges from the germline segment, which might be a read error. At the DNA level, this CDR3 is encoded by other sequences in the same sample as well. V usage is TRBV28 and J usage is TRBJ2-4; D is perhaps TRBD1 or TRBD2 (5 bases each). The CDR3 totals 15 residues. The germline V gene has CDR1 MDHEN and CDR2 SYDVKM. The CDR3 sequence: CASSLFRGLGDIQYF. CDR3 DNA: TGTGCCAGTAGTTTATTCCGGGGCCTGGGGGACATTCAGTACTTC.

This clone was recorded once. The chain recombines TRBV6-5 with TRBJ1-3; D is possibly TRBD1 (5 bases). CDR1 and CDR2 from the germline V gene are MNHEY and SVGAGI. Trimming took 0 bases from V and 2 from J, leaving 11 bases between them. This CDR3 has 16 amino acids. CDR3 DNA: TGTGCCAGCAGTTACTCCCGGGGACCGCCTGGAAACACCATATATTTT. Translation: CASSYSRGPPGNTIYF.

J is TRBJ2-1 and V is TRBV16, with 7 bases lining up with TRBD1. Germline CDR1 and CDR2: KGHSY and FQNENV. The CDR3 contains 18 residues. V lost 0 bases to trimming and J lost 2 bases; unmatched junction nucleotides: 10. DNA for the CDR3: TGTGCCAGCAGCCAATCATCGGCCAAGGGGGCGGCCTACAATGAGCAGTTCTTC. Translation gives CASSQSSAKGAAYNEQFF.

The chain couples TRBV28 to TRBJ2-1; 7 positions agree with TRBD2. The germline gives CDR1 MDHEN, CDR2 SYDVKM. The CDR3 covers 15 residues. Germline trimming cut 7 bases from V and 4 bases from J; bases unmatched to any gene: 10. Here the CDR3 DNA reads TGTGCCAGCACTTCTCGGTCTAGCGGATACAATGAGCAGTTCTTC. Translated, it gives CASTSRSSGYNEQFF.

The chain couples TRBV19 to TRBJ1-1; D is uncertain. V was shortened by 7 bases and J by 4 bases, with 7 bases between the two germline ends. CDR3 length: 11 residues. Germline loops: CDR1 LNHDA, CDR2 SQIVND (reference sequence). The CDR3 coding sequence is TGTGCCAGTAAGTTAAGCACTGAAGCTTTCTTT. Residues: CASKLSTEAFF.

The genes are TRBV25-1 and TRBJ1-1; D remains ambiguous. V gave up 10 bases and J gave up 4 bases, with 10 bases separating them. CDR1 is MGHDK and CDR2 is SYGVNS in the germline V gene. The CDR3 covers 11 residues. The CDR3 DNA follows: TGTGCCACCTCGAGAGGCACTGAAGCTTTCTTT. Its translation: CATSRGTEAFF.

This chain uses TRBV28 with TRBJ1-2; perhaps TRBD1 as D (6 bases). The CDR3 has 16 amino acids. Germline V gene data show CDR1 as MDHEN and CDR2 as SYDVKM. Trimming left V 6 bases short and J 0 bases short, with 17 bases between. The CDR3 region is CASRNPIYRANYGYTF. The CDR3 DNA sequence: TGTGCCAGCAGAAACCCAATCTACAGGGCTAACTATGGCTACACCTTC.

The rearrangement links TRBV7-8 to TRBJ2-7; TRBD2 matches at 10 bases. Germline CDR1 and CDR2: SGHVS and FQNEAQ. The CDR3 runs to 15 residues. V dropped 0 bases and J dropped 12; count of bases not matched to a gene: 11. CDR3 DNA sequence: TGTGCCAGCAGCTTAGCGCTAAGCGGGGGGGGTTCTCTGTACTTC. Its translation is CASSLALSGGGSLYF.

This chain connects TRBV7-9 to TRBJ1-1; D is unclear. The V gene's germline CDR1 is SEHNR and CDR2 FQNEAQ (reference sequence). With 1 base removed from V and 4 bases from J, the gap between germline ends came to 7 bases. The CDR3 covers 13 residues. The CDR3 bases are TGTGCCAGCAGCTTAGGGGGTAGCACTGAAGCTTTCTTT. Its translation: CASSLGGSTEAFF.

The CDR3 loop reads CACLNRDYTGELFF. CDR3 in DNA: TGTGCCTGTCTAAACAGGGACTACACCGGGGAGCTGTTTTTT. J is TRBJ2-2 and V is TRBV19; D assignment may be TRBD1 or TRBD2 (6 bases each). The V gene lost 11 bases and the J gene lost 3 bases, with 16 bases spanning the gap. The CDR3 contains 14 residues. CDR1 and CDR2 (germline): LNHDA, SQIVND (reference sequence).

This rearrangement joins TRBV2 to TRBJ2-7, with unresolved D. The CDR3 is 14 residues long. The germline V gene encodes CDR1 SNHLY and CDR2 FYNNEI. V lost 5 bases and J 2 bases, leaving 13 bases between the germline ends. As DNA, the CDR3 is TGTGCCAGCAGTAAGGATGGCTCTCCCTACGAGCAGTACTTC. This codes for CASSKDGSPYEQYF.

The table lists this clone with a count of one. The CDR3 DNA follows: TGTGCCAGCAGTATCCGAACTGAAGCTTTCTTT. It codes for CASSIRTEAFF. The rearrangement uses TRBV28 and TRBJ1-1; no definite D call. Germline V gives CDR1 MDHEN, CDR2 SYDVKM. This CDR3 is 11 amino acids long. Trimming stripped 5 bases from V and 5 bases from J, with 6 bases between.